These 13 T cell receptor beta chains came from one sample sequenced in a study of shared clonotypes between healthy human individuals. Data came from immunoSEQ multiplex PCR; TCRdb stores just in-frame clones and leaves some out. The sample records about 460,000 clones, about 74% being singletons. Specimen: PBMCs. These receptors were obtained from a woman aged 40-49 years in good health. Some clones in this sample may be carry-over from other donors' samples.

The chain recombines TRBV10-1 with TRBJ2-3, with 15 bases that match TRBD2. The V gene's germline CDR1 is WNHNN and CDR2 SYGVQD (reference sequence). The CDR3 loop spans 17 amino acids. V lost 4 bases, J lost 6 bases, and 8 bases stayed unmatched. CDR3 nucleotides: TGCGCCAGCAGTGGGGAACCCGGACTAGCGGGAGGGGATACGCAGTATTTT. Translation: CASSGEPGLAGGDTQYF.

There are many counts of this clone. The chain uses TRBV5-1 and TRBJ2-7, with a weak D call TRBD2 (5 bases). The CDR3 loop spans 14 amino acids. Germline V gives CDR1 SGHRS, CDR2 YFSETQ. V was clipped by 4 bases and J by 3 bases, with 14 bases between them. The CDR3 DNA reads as TGCGCCAGCAGCGCAGCTAGCCGAAACTACGAGCAGTACTTC. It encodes CASSAASRNYEQYF.

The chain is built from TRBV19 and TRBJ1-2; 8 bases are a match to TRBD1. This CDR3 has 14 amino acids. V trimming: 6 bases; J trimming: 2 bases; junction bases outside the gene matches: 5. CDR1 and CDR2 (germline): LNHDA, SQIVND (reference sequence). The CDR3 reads CASSGQGENYGYTF. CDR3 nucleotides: TGTGCCAGTAGCGGACAGGGTGAAAACTATGGCTACACCTTC.

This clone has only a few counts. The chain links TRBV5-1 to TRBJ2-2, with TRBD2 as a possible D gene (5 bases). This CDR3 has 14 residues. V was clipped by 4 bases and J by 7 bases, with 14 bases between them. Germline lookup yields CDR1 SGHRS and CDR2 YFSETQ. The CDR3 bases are TGCGCCAGCAGCCCCAGAGGGTTGGGCGGGGAGCTGTTTTTT. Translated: CASSPRGLGGELFF.

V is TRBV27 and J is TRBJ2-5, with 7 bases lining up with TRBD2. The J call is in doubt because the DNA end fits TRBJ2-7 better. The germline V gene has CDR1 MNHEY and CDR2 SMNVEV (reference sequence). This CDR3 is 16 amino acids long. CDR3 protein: CASSPPPREPRGEQYF. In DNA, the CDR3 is TGTGCCAGCAGTCCCCCACCGCGGGAGCCCCGAGGCGAGCAGTACTTC.

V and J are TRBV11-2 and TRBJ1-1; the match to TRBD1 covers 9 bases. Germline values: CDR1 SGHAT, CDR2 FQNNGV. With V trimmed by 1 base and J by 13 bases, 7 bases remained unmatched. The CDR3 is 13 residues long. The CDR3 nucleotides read TGTGCCAGCAGCTTAGCGTGGGACAGGGCACGTTTCTTT. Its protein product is CASSLAWDRARFF.

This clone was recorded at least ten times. CDR3 nucleotides: TGTGCCAGCAGTCCATTGGGTGGCAATCAGCCCCAGCATTTT. Its translation is CASSPLGGNQPQHF. The chain links TRBV27 to TRBJ1-5; D uncertain. Germline assignment: CDR1 MNHEY and CDR2 SMNVEV (reference sequence). This CDR3 comprises 14 residues. V lost 5 bases and J 2 bases, leaving 10 bases between the germline ends.

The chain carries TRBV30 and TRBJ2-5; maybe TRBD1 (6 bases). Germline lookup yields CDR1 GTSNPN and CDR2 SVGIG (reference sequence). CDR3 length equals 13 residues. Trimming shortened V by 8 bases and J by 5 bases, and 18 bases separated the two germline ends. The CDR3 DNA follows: TGTGCCGGAACGGACGGTGACAGGGAGACCCAGTACTTC. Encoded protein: CAGTDGDRETQYF.

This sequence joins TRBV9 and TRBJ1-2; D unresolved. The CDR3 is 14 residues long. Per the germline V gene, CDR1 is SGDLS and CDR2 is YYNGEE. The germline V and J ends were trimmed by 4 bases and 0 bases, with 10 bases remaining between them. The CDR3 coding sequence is TGTGCCAGCAGCCCCCAGTCGGCTAACTATGGCTACACCTTC. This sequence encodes CASSPQSANYGYTF.

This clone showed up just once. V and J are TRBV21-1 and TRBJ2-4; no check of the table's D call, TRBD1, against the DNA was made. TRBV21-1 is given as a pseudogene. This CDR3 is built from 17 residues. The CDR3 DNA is TGTGCCACCGAACCCTCAGGGGGCAAGAGGGCCAAAAACATTCAGTACTTC. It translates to CATEPSGGKRAKNIQYF.

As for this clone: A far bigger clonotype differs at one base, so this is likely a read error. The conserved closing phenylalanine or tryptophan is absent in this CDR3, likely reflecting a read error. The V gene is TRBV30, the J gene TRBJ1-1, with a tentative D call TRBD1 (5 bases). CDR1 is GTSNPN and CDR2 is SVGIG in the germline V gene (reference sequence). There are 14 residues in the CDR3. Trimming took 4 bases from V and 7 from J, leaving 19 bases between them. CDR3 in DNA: TGTGCCTGGACAGTCACAATGGGGCGGCTTGAAGCTTTCCTT. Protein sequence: CAWTVTMGRLEAFL.

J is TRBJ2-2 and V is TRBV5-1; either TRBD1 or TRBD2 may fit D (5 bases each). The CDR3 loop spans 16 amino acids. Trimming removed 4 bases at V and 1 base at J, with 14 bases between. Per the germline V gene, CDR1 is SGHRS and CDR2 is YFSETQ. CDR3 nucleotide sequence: TGCGCCAGCAGCCCAGGGAGACAGCTGAACACCGGGGAGCTGTTTTTT. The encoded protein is CASSPGRQLNTGELFF.

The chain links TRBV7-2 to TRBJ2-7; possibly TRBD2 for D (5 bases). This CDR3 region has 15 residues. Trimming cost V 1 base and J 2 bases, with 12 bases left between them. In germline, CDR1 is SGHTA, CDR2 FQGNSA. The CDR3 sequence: CASSLGPGLAYEQYF. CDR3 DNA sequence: TGTGCCAGCAGCTTAGGGCCCGGACTGGCCTACGAGCAGTACTTC.